A few counts support the clone carrying this T cell receptor beta chain. The antigen remains undetermined. The data originate from a study of beta chain features in type 1 diabetes. The whole isolated RNA underwent reverse transcription, so sequencing captured expressed TCRB transcripts. Generated by immunoSEQ multiplex PCR, the TCRdb table keeps only in-frame clones and is missing some. Of more than 300,000 clones listed, approximately 8.2% were seen once; the top ten hold 0.44%. Study results and limitations: Insertions at VDJ junctions were less frequent in type 1 diabetes patients. These patients also deleted more nucleotides at the same junctions.

The CDR3 contains 15 residues. Trimming removed 4 bases from V and 2 bases from J, with 15 bases in between. Germline V CDR1 and CDR2: LNHDA, SQIVND (reference sequence). The sequenced material came from central memory CD4+ T cells from blood. The origin of this receptor is a woman aged 18-29 years in good health. J is TRBJ2-7 and V is TRBV19; maybe TRBD2 (5 bases). The CDR3: CASSTGLDGAYEQYF. The DNA of the CDR3 is TGTGCCAGTAGTACTGGACTCGACGGGGCCTACGAGCAGTACTTC.